The clone carrying this T cell receptor beta chain showed up just a few times. Its specificity is unknown. This sample was taken from a study of T-cell reconstitution after alpha-beta-depleted transplantation in children. Findings and caveats of the study: One year after transplant, T-cell counts and diversity came mostly from newly produced T cells. The origin of high day-60 TCRbeta diversity in some patients lay in surviving recipient T cells and thymic progenitors.

The germline gives CDR1 LGHDT, CDR2 YNNKEL (reference sequence). CDR3 length: 15 residues. The ends were cut back, 0 bases at V and 5 bases at J, with 11 bases in the middle. Preparing the TCRbeta library involved the use of unique molecular identifiers. TCRdb re-derived calls from the PCR reads in MiXCR, one entry per CDR3 protein. Counted here are about a million distinct CDR3 sequences, roughly 29% occurring once; the ten biggest clones make up 25% to 35%. This chain links TRBV3-1 with TRBJ2-1; D gene unclear. This TCR was sampled from a boy in the first two years of life who had a stem cell transplant for SCID, so the T cells may come from the graft donor. Sequencing used PBMCs, mostly from graft donor cells, obtained 360 days after TCRalphabeta/CD19-depleted stem cell transplant. The chain's CDR3 is CASSQDLGRDNEQFF. The CDR3 DNA sequence: TGTGCCAGCAGCCAAGATCTGGGCAGAGACAATGAGCAGTTCTTC.